This T cell receptor beta chain emerged from a study of Graves' ophthalmopathy and Graves' hyperthyroidism. Study results and limitations: Ophthalmopathy progression predictions by the model showed about 72% specificity and approximately 71% sensitivity.

V trimming: 5 bases; J trimming: 3 bases; junction bases outside the gene matches: 1. The CDR3 totals 15 residues. The germline V gene has CDR1 LNHDA and CDR2 SQIVND (reference sequence). This clonotype occurred many times. What it binds is not known. RNA transcripts served as template for amplifying TCR beta CDR3 sequences. HTBI primers served in a first-round RT-PCR, which a second-round multiplex PCR followed. Each CDR3 protein is one row after TCRdb ran MiXCR on the multiplex PCR reads. The sample has about 220,000 distinct CDR3 sequences; 20% to 25% are singletons. Source material: peripheral blood. The sequence derives from a woman in her fifties or sixties with Graves' ophthalmopathy. The chain has TRBV19 and TRBJ2-2, with 12 bases fitting TRBD2. CDR3 sequence reads: CASSRLAGDTGELFF. The DNA of the CDR3 is TGTGCCAGTAGTCGACTAGCGGGAGACACCGGGGAGCTGTTTTTT.